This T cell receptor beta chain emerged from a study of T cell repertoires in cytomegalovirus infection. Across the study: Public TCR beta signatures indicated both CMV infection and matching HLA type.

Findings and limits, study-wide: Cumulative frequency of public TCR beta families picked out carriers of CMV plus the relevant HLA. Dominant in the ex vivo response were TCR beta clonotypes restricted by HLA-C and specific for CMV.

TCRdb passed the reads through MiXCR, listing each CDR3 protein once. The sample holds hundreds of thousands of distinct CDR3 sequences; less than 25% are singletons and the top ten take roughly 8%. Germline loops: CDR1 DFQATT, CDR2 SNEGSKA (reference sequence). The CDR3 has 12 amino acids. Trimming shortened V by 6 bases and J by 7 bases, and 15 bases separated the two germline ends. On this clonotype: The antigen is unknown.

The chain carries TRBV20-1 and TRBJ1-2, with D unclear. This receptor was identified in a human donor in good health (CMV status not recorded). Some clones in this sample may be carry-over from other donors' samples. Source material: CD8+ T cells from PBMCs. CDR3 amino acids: CSATSPGSGYTF. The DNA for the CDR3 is TGCAGTGCCACCAGTCCCGGTTCTGGCTACACCTTC.